This T cell receptor (beta chain) originates from a study of blood T cell repertoires in COVID-19. Across the study: The analysed material was cDNA or gDNA that came from T cells, B-cell-depleted T cells, or PBMCs.

Profiling relied on immunoSEQ multiplex PCR, and the TCRdb table lists in-frame clones only, not all of them. The sample has 200,000 to 250,000 clones; 75% to 90% are singletons. The V gene lost 7 bases and the J gene lost 0 bases, with 15 bases spanning the gap. In germline, CDR1 is MNHEY, CDR2 SVGAGI. This CDR3 spans 15 amino acids. Participants were aged about 18 to 90 years, lived in around 25 US areas, and enrolled virtually. Cohorts were assigned according to the clinical history that participants reported. The source is a woman younger than 45 who had been exposed to COVID-19. The specimen sequenced was PBMCs or T cells enriched from blood (not recorded which). The genes are TRBV6-5 and TRBJ1-2; tentative D call: TRBD1 (6 bases). CDR3 DNA sequence: TGTGCCAGCACCGGGACACCTACTGCTAACTATGGCTACACCTTC. This gives the protein CASTGTPTANYGYTF.